A single sample gave rise to the 14 T cell receptor beta chains below, sequenced in a study of T cells after yellow fever vaccination (dated by TCRdb to the late 2010s). Taken with the paper, the label for treatment or condition translates to: live attenuated yellow fever vaccine strain. The library relied on 5' RACE. The instrument was an Illumina NovaSeq 6000. In-frame beta chains were kept once TCRdb had trimmed the public reads at Q25 with fastp and called clones with MiXCR. Every CDR3 protein is listed once, alongside the most common genes and DNA of its rows. The sample table records about 320,000 distinct CDR3 sequences; around 11% of these occur just once. Of the sample, about 3.3% falls within the top ten clones. This specimen consisted of CD4+ T cells sorted from PBMCs, obtained 45 days after the yellow fever booster vaccination. The receptors here all came from a man aged 18 to 35 who received the YFV17D yellow fever vaccine.

The rearrangement joins TRBV16 to TRBJ2-1; 7 positions agree with TRBD1. This CDR3 has 15 residues. Germline assignment: CDR1 KGHSY and CDR2 FQNENV. V shed 5 bases and J 0 bases; nucleotides not matched to a gene: 4. In DNA form, the CDR3 reads TGTGCCAGCAGCGCTAGACAGGGCTCCTACAATGAGCAGTTCTTC. Translation: CASSARQGSYNEQFF.

This rearrangement joins TRBV6-2 or TRBV6-3 to TRBJ2-5; D is possibly TRBD2 (5 bases). Trimming removed 3 bases at V and 4 bases at J, with 12 bases between. In germline, CDR1 is MNHEY, CDR2 SVGEGT. CDR3 length: 14 amino acids. Here the CDR3 reads CASSYRRTPETQYF. As DNA, the CDR3 is TGTGCCAGCAGTTATAGACGGACTCCAGAGACCCAGTACTTC.

This chain joins TRBV7-2 and TRBJ2-7; possibly TRBD2 for D (6 bases). The CDR3 is 14 residues long. The germline V gene has CDR1 SGHTA and CDR2 FQGNSA. Trimming pared 4 bases from V and 0 bases from J, leaving 10 bases between. Here the CDR3 reads CASSSTTSSYEQYF. The CDR3 nucleotides are TGTGCCAGCAGCTCTACGACTAGCTCCTACGAGCAGTACTTC.

This clonotype was seen more than once but under ten times. The J gene is TRBJ2-7, the V gene TRBV30; tentatively, D is TRBD2 (5 bases). Germline CDR1 GTSNPN, CDR2 SVGIG (reference sequence). The CDR3 sequence is 14 residues long. Trimming pared 4 bases from V and 0 bases from J, leaving 13 bases between. The CDR3 spells CAWTPGSSSYEQYF. In DNA, the CDR3 is TGTGCCTGGACACCGGGGAGCAGCTCCTACGAGCAGTACTTC.

This clonotype was found a few times. The chain is built from TRBV6-1 and TRBJ2-4, with D perhaps matching TRBD2 (7 bases). The CDR3 sequence is 14 residues long. The germline V and J ends were trimmed by 8 bases and 2 bases, with 13 bases remaining between them. Germline-derived CDR1 and CDR2 are MNHNS and SASEGT. The CDR3 DNA reads as TGTGCCAGCGAGGGAGGGGGATCCAAAAACATTCAGTACTTC. It encodes CASEGGGSKNIQYF.

The chain carries TRBV5-8 and TRBJ1-3, with 8 positions matching TRBD1. Germline V gene lookup returns CDR1 SGHTS and CDR2 YDEGEE. J was trimmed by 1 base and V by 2 bases; bases with no gene match: 2. CDR3 length: 15 amino acids. CDR3 coding DNA: TGTGCCAGCAGCTTCCAGGGGGCATCTGGAAACACCATATATTTT. Its protein is CASSFQGASGNTIYF.

This clonotype was observed a handful of times. The rearrangement links TRBV7-9 to TRBJ2-3; D unresolved. This CDR3 is 15 amino acids long. With 6 bases removed from V and 0 bases from J, the gap between germline ends came to 13 bases. Looked up from germline, CDR1 is SEHNR and CDR2 is FQNEAQ (reference sequence). CDR3 bases: TGTGCCAGCAGGCCTCACGTTTCAAGCACAGATACGCAGTATTTT. Amino acids: CASRPHVSSTDTQYF. The full variable domain, in which reference TRBV7-9 and TRBJ2-3 provide the parts outside the CDR3, is DTGVSQNPRHKITKRGQNVTFRCDPISEHNRLYWYRQTLGQGPEFLTYFQNEAQLEKSRLLSDRFSAERPKGSFSTLEIQRTEQGDSAMYLCASRPHVSSTDTQYFGPGTRLTVL.

The genes are TRBV7-9 and TRBJ1-4; 9 positions match TRBD1. The CDR3 covers 17 residues. Unmatched junction bases numbered 9, after V lost 1 base and J lost 6 bases. CDR1 is SEHNR, CDR2 FQNEAQ, per germline (reference sequence). CDR3 DNA sequence: TGTGCCAGCAGCTTAGGGTGGACCTGGACAGGGGATGAAAAACTGTTTTTT. Its protein is CASSLGWTWTGDEKLFF. The whole variable domain, remainder taken from reference TRBV7-9 and TRBJ1-4, is DTGVSQNPRHKITKRGQNVTFRCDPISEHNRLYWYRQTLGQGPEFLTYFQNEAQLEKSRLLSDRFSAERPKGSFSTLEIQRTEQGDSAMYLCASSLGWTWTGDEKLFFGSGTQLSVL.

This clonotype occurred a few times. One junction end disagrees with the germline gene, perhaps due to a read error. The V gene is TRBV7-7, the J gene TRBJ2-5; 8 nucleotides line up with TRBD1. This CDR3 has 15 residues. Germline CDR1 is SSHAT and CDR2 is FNYEAQ (reference sequence). This CDR3 is CASSPGTGPQETQYF. CDR3 DNA: TGTGCTAGCAGCCCAGGGACAGGACCTCAAGAGACCCAGTACTTC.

This clonotype was observed a handful of times. This chain uses TRBV2 with TRBJ2-7, with 10 bases lining up with TRBD1. CDR3 length: 13 amino acids. CDR1 and CDR2 from the germline V gene are SNHLY and FYNNEI. V lost 6 bases and J lost 3; bases outside the gene matches: 2. CDR3 amino acids: CASSRDRGYEQYV. CDR3 nucleotides: TGTGCCAGCAGCCGGGACAGGGGCTACGAGCAGTACGTC.

The chain recombines TRBV7-8 with TRBJ2-1; 8 positions match TRBD1. V was clipped by 2 bases and J by 4 bases; unmatched bases: 7. This CDR3 region has 16 residues. Germline V gene data show CDR1 as SGHVS and CDR2 as FQNEAQ. The CDR3 reads CASSLSRDRQYNEQFF. The CDR3 DNA follows: TGTGCCAGCAGCTTATCCCGGGACAGGCAGTACAATGAGCAGTTCTTC.

This chain joins TRBV2 and TRBJ1-1; D uncertain. Germline CDR1 is SNHLY and CDR2 is FYNNEI. V dropped 6 bases and J dropped 1 base, with 15 bases sitting between them. CDR3 size: 15 residues. The DNA of the CDR3 is TGTGCCAGCAGAATTTGGACGAGGTGGAACACTGAAGCTTTCTTT. Residues: CASRIWTRWNTEAFF.

This clonotype was seen more than once but under ten times. The chain is built from TRBV3-1 and TRBJ2-5, with TRBD2 matching over 8 bases. CDR1 is LGHDT and CDR2 is YNNKEL in the germline V gene (reference sequence). V lost 4 bases to trimming and J lost 5 bases; unmatched junction nucleotides: 12. The CDR3 loop spans 16 amino acids. CDR3 nucleotides: TGTGCCAGCAGCCGCGGGCACAGCGGGGGACGCGAGACCCAGTACTTC. This codes for CASSRGHSGGRETQYF.

The rearrangement links TRBV28 to TRBJ2-6, with TRBD2 as a possible D gene (6 bases). Per germline, CDR1 MDHEN and CDR2 SYDVKM. The CDR3 consists of 17 residues. V was shortened by 3 bases and J by 4 bases, with 16 bases between the two germline ends. CDR3 bases: TGTGCCAGCAGTTTTTGGGGACTGGGGCTAGGGGCCAACGTCCTGACTTTC. Translating it yields CASSFWGLGLGANVLTF.